The 12 T cell receptor beta chains presented below share a single source sample, sequenced in a study of cytomegalovirus exposure and HLA in healthy donors. Researchers ran the PCR with 60 Vbeta and 13 Jbeta primers. TCRdb's copy holds only in-frame clones and misses some; the assay was immunoSEQ multiplex PCR. Of 190,000 or so clones in the sample, about 76% were seen once. Sequencing input: PBMCs. The receptors come from a male donor in good health and CMV-seropositive.

The rearrangement links TRBV14 to TRBJ1-2; D may be TRBD1 (6 bases). This CDR3 is 14 amino acids long. The germline gives CDR1 SGHDN, CDR2 FVKESK. The V and J ends lost 4 bases and 3 bases respectively, with 12 bases between them. The DNA of the CDR3 is TGTGCCAGCAGCCTCCTCGGACAGCACTATGGCTACACCTTC. Translating gives CASSLLGQHYGYTF. The entire variable domain, with the rest obtained from reference TRBV14 and TRBJ1-2, is as follows: EAGVTQFPSHSVIEKGQTVTLRCDPISGHDNLYWYRRVMGKEIKFLLHFVKESKQDESGMPNNRFLAERTGGTYSTLKVQPAELEDSGVYFCASSLLGQHYGYTFGSGTRLTVV.

This rearrangement joins TRBV7-2 to TRBJ2-5; 11 nucleotides line up with TRBD2. This CDR3 has 18 residues. The junction had 8 bases not matched to a gene; V was cut back by 0 bases and J by 2 bases. Germline V gene data show CDR1 as SGHTA and CDR2 as FQGNSA. In DNA, the CDR3 is TGTGCCAGCAGCTTAGCCTATACTAGCGGGGGAGCTCAAGAGACCCAGTACTTC. Residues: CASSLAYTSGGAQETQYF.

Here the CDR3 reads CASSAAMNTEAFF. In DNA form, the CDR3 reads TGTGCCAGCAGCGCCGCTATGAACACTGAAGCTTTCTTT. The V call is TRBV9, the J call TRBJ1-1; D is uncertain. The germline V and J ends were trimmed by 3 bases and 0 bases, with 6 bases remaining between them. CDR3 size: 13 residues. Germline V gives CDR1 SGDLS, CDR2 YYNGEE.

The chain joins TRBV7-2 to TRBJ2-5; D is undetermined. V was shortened by 5 bases and J by 4 bases, with 11 bases between the two germline ends. The CDR3 totals 13 residues. Germline V lookup: CDR1 SGHTA, CDR2 FQGNSA. The CDR3 is CASSPIMRETQYF. The CDR3, as DNA: TGTGCCAGCAGCCCCATAATGAGAGAGACCCAGTACTTC.

Only one count was recorded for this clone. The V gene is TRBV10-2, the J gene TRBJ1-5; D not certain. The CDR3 extends over 16 amino acids. Trimming stripped 2 bases from V and 4 bases from J, with 15 bases between. CDR1 is WSHSY, CDR2 SAAADI, per germline. The CDR3 protein is CASSERYPPGNQPQHF. The DNA for the CDR3 is TGCGCCAGCAGTGAGAGGTACCCCCCGGGGAATCAGCCCCAGCATTTT.

The chain employs TRBV30 and TRBJ2-2, with TRBD2 matching 11 bases. Trimming at V came to 0 bases and at J to 3 bases, leaving 15 bases not matched to a gene. CDR3 length: 20 residues. Germline V lookup: CDR1 GTSNPN, CDR2 SVGIG (reference sequence). The CDR3 nucleotides read TGTGCCTGGAGTGTTTTATTTCCTCCTAGCGGGGGGCCACACACCGGGGAGCTGTTTTTT. Residues: CAWSVLFPPSGGPHTGELFF.

V is TRBV27 and J is TRBJ1-3; weak D call: TRBD1 (5 bases). Germline CDR1 is MNHEY and CDR2 is SMNVEV (reference sequence). Trimming took off 7 bases at V and 0 bases at J, with 19 bases between the two ends. The CDR3 has 17 amino acids. Here the CDR3 reads CASTLSGAYRSGNTIYF. The DNA for the CDR3 is TGTGCCAGCACCCTTAGTGGGGCCTACCGCTCTGGAAACACCATATATTTT.

This rearrangement joins TRBV28 to TRBJ1-3; weak D call: TRBD1 (5 bases). From germline, CDR1 is MDHEN and CDR2 SYDVKM. Trimming left V 5 bases short and J 4 bases short, with 15 bases between. The CDR3 spans 15 residues. As DNA, the CDR3 is TGTGCCAGCAGTCGTAGCAAGGGGCTAGGAAACACCATATATTTT. This gives the protein CASSRSKGLGNTIYF.

The V and J genes are TRBV2 and TRBJ1-1, with 8 nucleotides matching TRBD1. The trim removed 1 base at V and 8 bases at J, leaving 12 bases unmatched. CDR3 length equals 16 residues. From germline, CDR1 is SNHLY and CDR2 FYNNEI. CDR3 bases: TGTGCCAGCAGTGAAGTAGGCCAGGGGGCTGGGTCAGAAGCTTTCTTT. Amino acid sequence: CASSEVGQGAGSEAFF.

The chain carries TRBV11-2 and TRBJ1-2, with TRBD1 identical over 7 bases. The V and J ends lost 5 bases and 4 bases, in that order; junction bases with no gene match: 7. In germline, CDR1 is SGHAT, CDR2 FQNNGV. The length of the CDR3 is 14 residues. The CDR3 is CASSQTGIIYGYTF. Written as DNA, the CDR3 is TGTGCCAGCAGCCAGACAGGGATAATCTATGGCTACACCTTC.

The chain combines TRBV7-8 with TRBJ2-7; tentatively, D is TRBD1 (5 bases). CDR3 size: 14 residues. Germline V CDR1 and CDR2: SGHVS, FQNEAQ. Trimming removed 5 bases at V and 1 base at J, with 12 bases between. CDR3 loop: CASSTRQMSYEQYF. In DNA, the CDR3 is TGTGCCAGCAGCACGAGACAGATGTCCTACGAGCAGTACTTC.

V and J are TRBV27 and TRBJ2-3; a possible D gene is TRBD2 (6 bases). CDR3 length: 16 amino acids. Germline V gives CDR1 MNHEY, CDR2 SMNVEV (reference sequence). V lost 4 bases and J 2 bases, leaving 16 bases between the germline ends. The chain's CDR3 is CASSSPGGGATDTQYF. The CDR3 bases are TGTGCCAGCAGTTCCCCCGGTGGAGGGGCCACAGATACGCAGTATTTT.